Below, 14 T cell receptor beta chains from the same sample are listed, as sequenced in a study of blood T cell repertoires in COVID-19. This table comes from immunoSEQ multiplex PCR, and its TCRdb copy is limited to in-frame clones, with some not included. Of fewer than 350,000 clones detected, roughly 90% appear once; the ten largest clones hold 6.5% to 8%. Sequenced input: peripheral blood. These receptors originate from a woman in her twenties or thirties with COVID-19, enrolled during active disease.

Turning to this clone: The sample has other DNA sequences that encode this CDR3 too. V is TRBV12-3 or TRBV12-4 and J is TRBJ1-1, with D unresolved. Trimming cost V 3 bases and J 1 base, with 6 bases left between them. This CDR3 has 13 residues. The CDR3 region is CASSFGGNTEAFF. CDR3 nucleotide sequence: TGTGCCAGCAGTTTCGGCGGGAACACTGAAGCTTTCTTT.

The chain has TRBV4-1 and TRBJ2-5; D is possibly TRBD2 (7 bases). The CDR3 loop spans 15 amino acids. V was pared by 5 bases and J by 5 bases, with 18 bases between. Per the germline V gene, CDR1 is MGHRA and CDR2 is YSYEKL. This CDR3 reads CASSLTSRGAETQYF. CDR3 nucleotides: TGCGCCAGCAGCTTAACATCCCGGGGGGCGGAGACCCAGTACTTC.

This chain links TRBV4-2 with TRBJ1-5, with TRBD1 matching over 7 bases. The germline gives CDR1 LGHNA, CDR2 YNFKEQ. J gave up 3 bases and V 5 bases, and 4 bases lay outside the gene matches. The CDR3 sequence is 14 residues long. For the CDR3, the DNA is TGTGCCAGCAGCTGGGGGACAGCCAATCAGCCCCAGCATTTT. As protein: CASSWGTANQPQHF.

The V gene is TRBV24-1, the J gene TRBJ2-2, with D perhaps TRBD2 (5 bases). The CDR3 is 15 amino acids. The ends were cut back, 9 bases at V and 1 base at J, with 14 bases in the middle. CDR1 and CDR2 (germline): KGHDR, SFDVKD. CDR3 in amino acids: CATRGLGLNTGELFF. CDR3 bases: TGTGCCACCCGGGGATTGGGCTTGAACACCGGGGAGCTGTTTTTT.

The chain employs TRBV6-5 and TRBJ1-3, with D perhaps matching TRBD1 (5 bases). Deletions cut 2 bases from V and 6 bases from J, with 11 bases between. The CDR3 is 14 amino acids. Per the germline V gene, CDR1 is MNHEY and CDR2 is SVGAGI. The CDR3 sequence is CASSYSRDLNTIYF. In DNA, the CDR3 is TGTGCCAGCAGTTACAGTAGGGACTTAAACACCATATATTTT.

The V call is TRBV6-1, the J call TRBJ2-5; no clear D gene. The CDR3 covers 18 residues. V was cut by 4 bases and J by 2 bases, with 23 bases left in between. Germline V lookup: CDR1 MNHNS, CDR2 SASEGT. Here the CDR3 reads CASSAARISRLGQETQYF. The CDR3 region has the DNA TGTGCCAGCAGTGCCGCTCGGATCTCTAGGCTTGGTCAAGAGACCCAGTACTTC.

V and J are TRBV28 and TRBJ2-1; 12 positions agree with TRBD2. This CDR3 is 20 amino acids long. Germline CDR1 and CDR2: MDHEN and SYDVKM. V trimming: 7 bases; J trimming: 1 base; junction bases outside the gene matches: 17. The CDR3 sequence: CASTPGRSSGRVWSYNEQFF. CDR3 in DNA: TGTGCCAGCACCCCGGGGAGGTCTAGCGGGAGGGTTTGGTCCTACAATGAGCAGTTCTTC.

The chain has TRBV7-8 and TRBJ1-3; 7 nucleotides agree with TRBD1. The J segment lost 2 bases and the V segment lost 2 bases, leaving 12 bases of the junction unmatched. Looked up from germline, CDR1 is SGHVS and CDR2 is FQNEAQ. The length of the CDR3 is 18 residues. CDR3 amino acids: CASSLPATGQKTGNTIYF. CDR3 in DNA: TGTGCCAGCAGCTTACCGGCGACGGGACAGAAGACTGGAAACACCATATATTTT.

V gene TRBV7-2 combines with J gene TRBJ2-1, with TRBD2 matching 10 bases. Trimming at V came to 4 bases and at J to 10 bases, leaving 7 bases not matched to a gene. Germline V gene lookup returns CDR1 SGHTA and CDR2 FQGNSA. The CDR3 totals 14 residues. CDR3 in amino acids: CASSSGLALDEQFF. Here the CDR3 DNA reads TGTGCCAGCAGCTCGGGACTAGCGCTAGACGAGCAGTTCTTC.

The chain combines TRBV2 with TRBJ1-6, with D unresolved. The CDR3 contains 16 residues. Germline CDR1 and CDR2: SNHLY and FYNNEI. V lost 4 bases and J 5 bases, leaving 15 bases between the germline ends. As DNA, the CDR3 is TGTGCCAGCAGTGCGAGGGAAGTACGCGATAATTCACCCCTCCACTTT. It codes for CASSAREVRDNSPLHF.

V gene TRBV6-5 combines with J gene TRBJ2-2, with 7 bases identical to TRBD2. CDR1 and CDR2 from the germline V gene are MNHEY and SVGAGI. V lost 8 bases, J lost 1 base, and 1 base stayed unmatched. The CDR3 length is 13 residues. The CDR3 sequence: CASGLVNTGELFF. DNA of the CDR3: TGTGCCAGCGGACTAGTGAACACCGGGGAGCTGTTTTTT.

V is TRBV7-2 and J is TRBJ2-1; D not resolved. The germline V and J ends were trimmed by 2 bases and 0 bases, with 11 bases remaining between them. Looked up from germline, CDR1 is SGHTA and CDR2 is FQGNSA. There are 16 residues in the CDR3. CDR3 in amino acids: CASSLRATGSYNEQFF. CDR3 DNA: TGTGCCAGCAGCTTAAGAGCGACGGGCTCCTACAATGAGCAGTTCTTC. Based on the CDR3 plus reference TRBV7-2 and TRBJ2-1, the full variable domain is GAGVSQSPSNKVTEKGKDVELRCDPISGHTALYWYRQSLGQGLEFLIYFQGNSAPDKSGLPSDRFSAERTGGSVSTLTIQRTQQEDSAVYLCASSLRATGSYNEQFFGPGTRLTVL.

The genes are TRBV2 and TRBJ1-2; TRBD1 matches at 8 bases. The V and J ends lost 6 bases and 0 bases, in that order; junction bases with no gene match: 6. This CDR3 spans 15 amino acids. Germline CDR1 SNHLY, CDR2 FYNNEI. CDR3 in DNA: TGTGCCAGCAGAGGGACAGGTCTAGCTAACTATGGCTACACCTTC. This sequence encodes CASRGTGLANYGYTF.

This clone showed up just once. This sequence joins TRBV28 and TRBJ1-4; TRBD1 matches at 8 bases. There are 15 residues in the CDR3. Germline-derived CDR1 and CDR2 are MDHEN and SYDVKM. The V segment lost 6 bases and the J segment 8 bases; nucleotides outside the gene matches: 11. The CDR3 DNA is TGTGCCAGCAGCCCCATGACAGGGGCCCCAGAAAAACTGTTTTTT. Protein sequence: CASSPMTGAPEKLFF.